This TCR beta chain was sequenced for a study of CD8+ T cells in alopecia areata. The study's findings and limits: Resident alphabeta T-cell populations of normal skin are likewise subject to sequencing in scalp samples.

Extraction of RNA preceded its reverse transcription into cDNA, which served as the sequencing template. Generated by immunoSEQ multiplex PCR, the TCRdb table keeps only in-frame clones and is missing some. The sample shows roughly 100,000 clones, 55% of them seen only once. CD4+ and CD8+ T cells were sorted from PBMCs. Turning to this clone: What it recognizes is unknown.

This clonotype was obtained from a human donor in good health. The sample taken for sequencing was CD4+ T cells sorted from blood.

CDR3 sequence reads: CASSTNLGGTPLHF. DNA for the CDR3: TGTGCCAGCAGCACCAATTTAGGCGGGACGCCCCTCCACTTT. V usage is TRBV5-4 and J usage is TRBJ1-6; weak D call: TRBD1 (5 bases). Deletions cut 4 bases from V and 13 bases from J, with 18 bases between. The CDR3 sequence is 14 residues long. Germline V gene lookup returns CDR1 SGHNT and CDR2 YYREEE (reference sequence). Full variable domain (rest looked up from reference TRBV5-4 and TRBJ1-6): ETGVTQSPTHLIKTRGQQVTLRCSSQSGHNTVSWYQQALGQGPQFIFQYYREEENGRGNFPPRFSGLQFPNYSSELNVNALELDDSALYLCASSTNLGGTPLHFGNGTRLTVT.